This is a list of T cell receptor beta chains from one sample in a study of blood T cell repertoires in COVID-19. TCRdb's copy holds only in-frame clones and misses some; the assay was immunoSEQ multiplex PCR. The sample consists of 150,000 to 200,000 clones, roughly 84% of them appearing once. The sequencing input was PBMCs or T cells enriched from blood (not recorded which). The receptor set was obtained from a man in his sixties or seventies who had been exposed to COVID-19. Both conserved end residues are part of each CDR3. The order of the fields is V gene, D gene, CDR3 length, J gene, CDR3 protein. The D gene is left open where the match is weak.

v_call: TRBV19
d_call: TRBD1
cdr3_length: 15
j_call: TRBJ1-4
cdr3_aa: CASSIRDRQSEKLFF

v_call: TRBV19
d_call: TRBD2
cdr3_length: 15
j_call: TRBJ2-5
cdr3_aa: CASSILAGGLETQYF

v_call: TRBV6-2/TRBV6-3
d_call: .
cdr3_length: 15
j_call: TRBJ2-7
cdr3_aa: CASSPPVPAGYEQYF

v_call: TRBV28
d_call: TRBD1
cdr3_length: 12
j_call: TRBJ1-2
cdr3_aa: CAIQGNNYGYTF

v_call: TRBV5-4
d_call: TRBD1
cdr3_length: 15
j_call: TRBJ2-7
cdr3_aa: CASSPLAPGGNEQYF

v_call: TRBV6-2/TRBV6-3
d_call: .
cdr3_length: 14
j_call: TRBJ1-6
cdr3_aa: CASSKGHPGAPLHF

v_call: TRBV6-2/TRBV6-3
d_call: .
cdr3_length: 15
j_call: TRBJ1-5
cdr3_aa: CASSPQGLGNQPQHF

v_call: TRBV2
d_call: .
cdr3_length: 14
j_call: TRBJ2-7
cdr3_aa: CASSEGGRERRQYF

v_call: TRBV12-5
d_call: .
cdr3_length: 14
j_call: TRBJ2-3
cdr3_aa: CASGLVSHTDTQYF

v_call: TRBV27
d_call: .
cdr3_length: 13
j_call: TRBJ2-2
cdr3_aa: CASSFRSTGELFF

v_call: TRBV6-6
d_call: TRBD1
cdr3_length: 13
j_call: TRBJ1-2
cdr3_aa: CASSNRQGGGYTF

v_call: TRBV30
d_call: .
cdr3_length: 15
j_call: TRBJ2-2
cdr3_aa: CACVGGVVITGELFF

v_call: TRBV19
d_call: .
cdr3_length: 13
j_call: TRBJ1-4
cdr3_aa: CASTERAGEKLFF

v_call: TRBV20-1
d_call: TRBD1
cdr3_length: 15
j_call: TRBJ1-4
cdr3_aa: CSASPNTGVNEKLFF

v_call: TRBV27
d_call: .
cdr3_length: 14
j_call: TRBJ1-1
cdr3_aa: CASSLQGSGTEAFF

v_call: TRBV28
d_call: .
cdr3_length: 16
j_call: TRBJ1-2
cdr3_aa: CASSLSGPGVGGGYTF

v_call: TRBV5-1
d_call: TRBD2
cdr3_length: 16
j_call: TRBJ2-1
cdr3_aa: CASSPGTSGGADEQFF

v_call: TRBV18
d_call: TRBD1
cdr3_length: 14
j_call: TRBJ2-3
cdr3_aa: CASSTRGNTDTQYF

v_call: TRBV7-2
d_call: .
cdr3_length: 15
j_call: TRBJ1-1
cdr3_aa: CASETGILLNTEAFF

v_call: TRBV10-3
d_call: .
cdr3_length: 14
j_call: TRBJ1-5
cdr3_aa: CAISDGEHNQPQHF

v_call: TRBV21-1
d_call: .
cdr3_length: 15
j_call: TRBJ2-7
cdr3_aa: CASTQRRGGRYEQYF

v_call: TRBV2
d_call: .
cdr3_length: 14
j_call: TRBJ1-2
cdr3_aa: CASKNDNSNYGYTF

v_call: TRBV5-1
d_call: TRBD1
cdr3_length: 14
j_call: TRBJ1-5
cdr3_aa: CASSPGQGDQPQHF

v_call: TRBV7-2
d_call: TRBD1
cdr3_length: 16
j_call: TRBJ2-2
cdr3_aa: CASSFGGQGNTGELFF

v_call: TRBV5-1
d_call: .
cdr3_length: 15
j_call: TRBJ2-3
cdr3_aa: CASSLSGKGTDTQYF

v_call: TRBV28
d_call: .
cdr3_length: 12
j_call: TRBJ2-7
cdr3_aa: CASSLGGYEQYF

v_call: TRBV7-9
d_call: TRBD2
cdr3_length: 16
j_call: TRBJ2-1
cdr3_aa: CASSSPITSGRGEQFF

v_call: TRBV27
d_call: TRBD2
cdr3_length: 15
j_call: TRBJ2-1
cdr3_aa: CASSWTSGIYNEQFF

v_call: TRBV3-1/TRBV3-2
d_call: .
cdr3_length: 15
j_call: TRBJ1-1
cdr3_aa: CASSFHRAPNTEAFF

v_call: TRBV3-1/TRBV3-2
d_call: .
cdr3_length: 14
j_call: TRBJ1-1
cdr3_aa: CASSQEQVHTEAFF

v_call: TRBV4-3
d_call: .
cdr3_length: 13
j_call: TRBJ1-2
cdr3_aa: CASSQDPVGRHTF

v_call: TRBV5-6
d_call: .
cdr3_length: 16
j_call: TRBJ2-6
cdr3_aa: CASSFLTGSGANVLTF

v_call: TRBV18
d_call: .
cdr3_length: 13
j_call: TRBJ1-1
cdr3_aa: CASSSDRNTEAFF

v_call: TRBV28
d_call: TRBD1
cdr3_length: 17
j_call: TRBJ1-5
cdr3_aa: CASSSPNDRGRGQPQHF

v_call: TRBV15
d_call: TRBD1
cdr3_length: 13
j_call: TRBJ1-4
cdr3_aa: CAAGTGENEKLFF

v_call: TRBV11-2
d_call: TRBD2
cdr3_length: 18
j_call: TRBJ2-6
cdr3_aa: CASSLQLAGLSGANVLTF

v_call: TRBV5-6
d_call: .
cdr3_length: 15
j_call: TRBJ1-5
cdr3_aa: CASSAYRESNQPQHF

v_call: TRBV2
d_call: .
cdr3_length: 11
j_call: TRBJ1-1
cdr3_aa: CASRQGNEAFF

v_call: TRBV9
d_call: TRBD2
cdr3_length: 14
j_call: TRBJ2-5
cdr3_aa: CASSVSGGAETQYF

v_call: TRBV10-1
d_call: TRBD2
cdr3_length: 16
j_call: TRBJ2-2
cdr3_aa: CASRGHGGAGAGELFF

v_call: TRBV28
d_call: .
cdr3_length: 14
j_call: TRBJ2-4
cdr3_aa: CASSFRQAKNIQYF

v_call: TRBV24-1
d_call: TRBD2
cdr3_length: 18
j_call: TRBJ2-5
cdr3_aa: CATSDRTLAGGLQETQYF

v_call: TRBV18
d_call: TRBD1
cdr3_length: 15
j_call: TRBJ2-5
cdr3_aa: CASSPDRGYVETQYF

v_call: TRBV6-5
d_call: TRBD1
cdr3_length: 12
j_call: TRBJ1-2
cdr3_aa: CASSPGGLGYTF

v_call: TRBV7-6
d_call: .
cdr3_length: 13
j_call: TRBJ2-3
cdr3_aa: CASSLAESDTQYF

v_call: TRBV3-1/TRBV3-2
d_call: TRBD1
cdr3_length: 17
j_call: TRBJ2-7
cdr3_aa: CASSQDSGGAGAYEQYF

v_call: TRBV10-3
d_call: .
cdr3_length: 13
j_call: TRBJ2-2
cdr3_aa: CAIRPGNTGELFF

v_call: TRBV6-5
d_call: TRBD1
cdr3_length: 15
j_call: TRBJ2-2
cdr3_aa: CASRKQGSNTGELFF

v_call: TRBV11-3
d_call: .
cdr3_length: 16
j_call: TRBJ2-2
cdr3_aa: CASSRGEIANTGELFF

v_call: TRBV10-3
d_call: .
cdr3_length: 13
j_call: TRBJ1-5
cdr3_aa: CAISESGIQPQHF

v_call: TRBV28
d_call: TRBD1
cdr3_length: 14
j_call: TRBJ1-3
cdr3_aa: CASREGAVGNTIYF

v_call: TRBV27
d_call: .
cdr3_length: 14
j_call: TRBJ1-2
cdr3_aa: CASSLRGLTYGYTF

v_call: TRBV7-8
d_call: .
cdr3_length: 14
j_call: TRBJ2-7
cdr3_aa: CASSLDRAAGEQYF